These T cell receptor beta chains were read from a single sample in a study of T-cell memory formation after mild COVID-19. Using its own MiXCR run on the 5' RACE reads, TCRdb lists one record per CDR3 protein. The repertoire consists of 350,000 to 400,000 distinct CDR3 sequences, with about 15% occurring once and the leading ten covering roughly a fifth. The sequencing input was PBMCs or a T cell subset sorted from them (not recorded which). These receptors came from a young man who had mild COVID-19 (a few samples of this study predate the infection). Cell type and time point are not known. Each CDR3 is given with its conserved first and last residue. D genes are given only for firm matches. Part of the rows lack a size; the others show once, few, many or a class for expanded clones.

>TRBV7-7|NA|15|NA|TRBJ2-2
CASSPDLANTGELFF
TGTGCCAGCAGCCCGGACCTCGCGAACACCGGGGAGCTGTTTTTT
>TRBV29-1|few|13|NA|TRBJ1-1
CSTGGSMNTEAFF
TGCAGCACCGGTGGGTCTATGAACACTGAAGCTTTCTTT
>TRBV20-1|few|15|TRBD2|TRBJ2-3
CSAFGGLAGVDTQYF
TGCAGTGCTTTCGGTGGCCTAGCGGGGGTTGATACGCAGTATTTT
>TRBV10-3|NA|13|TRBD1|TRBJ2-3
CAIRGQGGSTQYF
TGTGCCATCCGGGGACAGGGAGGGAGTACGCAGTATTTT
>TRBV12-3/TRBV12-4|NA|15|NA|TRBJ2-2
CASRVSMGVTGELFF
TGTGCCAGCAGAGTTTCTATGGGAGTGACCGGGGAGCTGTTTTTT
>TRBV5-1|few|12|NA|TRBJ2-5
CASSLVMETQYF
TGCGCCAGCAGCTTGGTAATGGAGACCCAGTACTTC
>TRBV7-9|few|13|NA|TRBJ2-2
CASNAGRPGELFF
TGTGCCAGTAACGCAGGTCGCCCCGGGGAGCTGTTTTTT
>TRBV4-3|few|15|NA|TRBJ2-5
CASSQERSVQETQYF
TGCGCCAGCAGCCAAGAGAGAAGCGTCCAAGAGACCCAGTACTTC
>TRBV18|few|15|TRBD2|TRBJ2-3
CASSPGGSRTDTQYF
TGTGCCAGCTCACCAGGCGGGAGCCGCACAGATACGCAGTATTTT
>TRBV10-3|NA|14|NA|TRBJ2-3
CAISEPTRTDTQYF
TGTGCCATCAGTGAGCCTACTCGCACAGATACGCAGTATTTT
>TRBV5-4|many|14|TRBD2|TRBJ2-5
CASSQTSGPETQYF
TGTGCCAGCAGCCAGACTAGCGGGCCAGAGACCCAGTACTTC